This TCR beta chain came from a study of cytomegalovirus exposure and HLA in healthy donors. Findings and caveats of the study: Cytomegalovirus association was listed for under 200 TCR beta chains. The authors confirmed in vitro that three CMV-associated chains were specific for CMV antigens.

Primers included in the PCR were 60 Vbeta and 13 Jbeta primers. Method: immunoSEQ multiplex PCR; TCRdb's copy keeps in-frame clones and lacks some. The table has 200,000 to 250,000 clones, 65% to 85% seen once. Samples came from healthy bone marrow donors. A remark on this clone: Its specificity is not known.

This receptor was identified in a boy between 2 and 10 years old in good health and CMV-seronegative. Sequenced sample: PBMCs.

The CDR3 DNA follows: TGTGCCAGCACCTCCGGGATTACGGGATACGAGCAGTACTTC. Protein sequence: CASTSGITGYEQYF. The chain has TRBV7-9 and TRBJ2-7, with TRBD2 as a possible D gene (5 bases). Germline loops: CDR1 SEHNR, CDR2 FQNEAQ (reference sequence). V shed 7 bases and J shed 4 bases, with 17 bases lying between them. This CDR3 has 14 residues.